The next 2 T cell receptor beta chains were all read from a single sample in a study of T-cell memory formation after mild COVID-19. TCRdb re-analysed the 5' RACE reads in MiXCR, keeping a single row per CDR3 protein. The sample carries hundreds of thousands of distinct CDR3 sequences, approximately 21% recorded once. The sample comprised PBMCs or a T cell subset sorted from them (not recorded which). The receptors were sampled from an adult woman who had mild COVID-19 (a few samples of this study predate the infection). Cell type and time point are not known.

A note on this clonotype: Compared with germline, one end of the junction differs, possibly owing to a read error. V is TRBV7-9 and J is TRBJ1-6, with D unclear. This CDR3 is built from 16 residues. Germline V gene lookup returns CDR1 SEHNR and CDR2 FQNEAQ (reference sequence). CDR3 nucleotides: TGTGCCAGCAGTCTCGGGTTCTCGGGGTTACAATCACCCCTCAACTTT. Translating gives CASSLGFSGLQSPLNF.

This clonotype was seen more than once but under ten times. The chain combines TRBV4-1 with TRBJ2-7; D gene unclear. Per the germline V gene, CDR1 is MGHRA and CDR2 is YSYEKL. The CDR3 consists of 15 residues. V was clipped by 0 bases and J by 3 bases, with 12 bases between them. The CDR3 sequence: CASSQDQQPHYEQYF. In DNA, the CDR3 is TGCGCCAGCAGCCAAGATCAGCAGCCCCACTACGAGCAGTACTTC.